This T cell receptor beta chain was retrieved from a study of blood T cells in healthy people across ages. Across the whole study: The capture of about one barcoded beta molecule per two T cells was achieved by template switching.

Trimming pared 4 bases from V and 0 bases from J, leaving 13 bases between. This CDR3 contains 16 residues. Germline assignment: CDR1 MNHNS and CDR2 SASEGT. This clonotype has ten or more counts. Its antigen is not known. Using a J-beta primer mix together with a sample-barcoded 5' primer, a second PCR was run for about 6 to 12 cycles. TCRdb itself ran the 5' RACE reads through MiXCR, one entry per CDR3 protein. This sample has hundreds of thousands of distinct CDR3 sequences, with roughly 43% found just once. Study observations and caveats: It was held that diversity estimates obtained from one million T cells represented underestimates.

This sequence originates from an elderly man in good health. The rearrangement uses TRBV6-1 and TRBJ2-1; D ambiguous. The sample consisted of blood. The CDR3 DNA sequence: TGTGCCAGCAGTGGGTGGACGGCGAGCTCCTACAATGAGCAGTTCTTC. This gives the protein CASSGWTASSYNEQFF.